This T cell receptor (beta chain) was obtained from a study of T cell responses to AZD1222 COVID-19 vaccine. Findings of the study overall: Recipients of AZD1222 seropositive at baseline numbered only six or seven. Donors in the cohort were predominantly white British and more often female, and clonal diversity was possibly underestimated. Sampled repertoires all dated from after the peak T cell response.

Notes on this clone: Its target is not known.

Here immunoSEQ multiplex PCR was the method, and the copy in TCRdb shows in-frame clones only, minus some. In the table there are approximately 70,000 clones, about nine tenths of which are singletons. The source is an adult in good health. The sample here was peripheral blood, taken on day 0 of AZD1222 vaccination.

The CDR3 region is CASSLAGHPGANVLTF. The CDR3 DNA reads as TGTGCCAGCAGCCTGGCGGGCCACCCTGGGGCCAACGTCCTGACTTTC. The gene calls are TRBV7-2 and TRBJ2-6; D is possibly TRBD2 (5 bases). Germline CDR1 reads SGHTA; CDR2 reads FQGNSA. The V end was cut by 5 bases, the J end by 2 bases, with 13 bases between. The CDR3 is made up of 16 amino acids.